This entry concerns a single TCR beta chain. The sample holds one count of this clone. Its antigen is currently not known. No base qualities exist here, and no much larger clone lies one base off it. The identical CDR3 is also encoded by other nucleotide sequences in the sample. The cohort was made up of approximately 700 healthy bone marrow donors. At the time of sampling, every cohort member was nominally healthy, though immune exposures that went unrecorded were likely present. The donor tested CMV seronegative, placing the donor among the approximately 400 seronegative members of the cohort. Each donor provided a peripheral blood sample, and peripheral blood mononuclear cells were used for TCR beta sequencing. Genomic DNA was extracted from the blood cell samples with the Qiagen DNeasy Blood Extraction Kit. Taken from cysteine to phenylalanine, the CDR3 has 13 residues. Only CDR3 DNA is held: 39 bases, read in frame from base 1. Relative to germline, V is missing 5 bases and J is missing 4 bases, with 2 bases of the junction outside any gene match. From a lookup of the germline V gene, CDR1 and CDR2 are SGHTA and FQGNSA.

This sample stems from a study of cytomegalovirus exposure and HLA in healthy donors (dated by TCRdb to 2017 to 2019). Regarding the study in general: According to an earlier analysis of several hundred of the donors, roughly 180 million T cells yielded roughly 110 million unique TCR beta sequences and around 280 Gb of sequence data. A later analysis re-examined previously published TCR beta repertoires from more than 650 donors and added high-resolution HLA genotyping to investigate patterns of TCR occurrence. Among 398 genotyped donors of the cohort, an average of roughly 240,000 unique TCR beta nucleotide sequences were sequenced per donor, about a sixth of them non-productive. The later analysis used no new phenotypic data to find candidate immune exposures, relying instead on TCR beta sequences and their occurrence across donors. Because of strong linkage in the cohort, roughly 5 DR-DQ haplotypes were treated as single units for association and clustering. The study profiled the T cell repertoires of under 850 subjects by immunosequencing and related them to cytomegalovirus serostatus. Besides the first cohort of about 730 subjects, a separate validation cohort made up of 120 or so different subjects was used. HLA typing included class I and class II loci at four-digit resolution. Donor age, sex, ethnicity and CMV serostatus were compiled alongside the repertoire data. An earlier analysis of around 580 of the donors used high-throughput TCR beta sequencing to judge whether each TCR beta V gene segment behaved as functional or pseudogenic. All discovery cohort repertoires had been generated on a single sequencing platform. About 330 gigabases of sequencing data and approximately 92 million unique TCR sequences made up an early release that covered nearly 650 HLA-typed donors. The genetic ancestry cluster associated with self-reported Caucasian donors included 70% to 85% of the approximately 410 genotyped donors. Typing coverage differed by locus: A, B, C, DRB1 and DQB1 were typed in roughly 620-640 donors, DQA1 in around 500, DPA1 in approximately 610, and DPB1 in just under 480. The study was designed to test whether signatures of past pathogen exposure could be identified by cataloging public T cell receptors. Genome-wide SNP genotypes for about three fifths of the roughly 670 donors were used in a later genetic analysis, which treated that subset as a discovery cohort. The study combined high-throughput TCR immunosequencing, statistical association of individual TCRs with disease status, and machine learning to predict cytomegalovirus infection status. Results the study describes overall, beyond this receptor: Immune exposure information for the cohort was limited to CMV serostatus. When HLA alleles, especially DR and DQ, strongly co-occurred, attributing TCR associations to individual alleles was difficult. A later analysis reported that several top co-occurrence clusters appeared linked to parvovirus B19, influenza, CMV and Epstein-Barr virus. In a later analysis, HLA-associated TCR beta chains showed more clonal expansion and lower generation probabilities than non-associated chains that were equally common. A further reported finding was that TCR beta sequences accurately predicted the HLA-A and HLA-B alleles for most subjects in the first cohort. Linkage disequilibrium might explain the correlated functional status among segregating V segments, but an unknown experimental factor could not be excluded. In both the original and validation cohorts, the classifier was reported to diagnose cytomegalovirus status with high specificity and sensitivity. Presence/absence analyses assumed roughly uniform sequencing depth across donors, an assumption that may not hold. According to the authors, the approach could potentially be generalized to other disease states and immunological phenotypes. A few of the identified cytomegalovirus-associated TCR beta chains were confirmed in vitro to be specific for cytomegalovirus antigens. In a later genetic analysis, a missense DCLRE1C variant was associated with V-gene and J-gene trimming of TCR beta chains, and the association was replicated in an independent cohort. A total of roughly 160 TCR beta chains were listed by the study as associated with cytomegalovirus. In a later analysis, about 17,000 TCR beta sequences were associated with specific HLA alleles at a false discovery rate of 0.05. A later genetic analysis reported fewer N-insertions in productive TCRs among donors in an Asian-associated ancestry cluster than the 666-donor mean. Some IMGT-functional V segments, including TRBV6-2 and TRBV6-3, could not be told apart with the 87-base-pair reads, so those segments were excluded. An earlier analysis of approximately 540 of the donors showed that most TCR beta V segments appeared in productive rearrangements either about 87% or about 30% of the time, which broadly matched IMGT annotations. Only TCR beta chains were sequenced in this cohort, and the absence of alpha or paired-chain data limited detectable features. A later analysis found that TCR association rates varied across HLA loci, with DRB1 alleles showing the most associated TCRs and HLA-C alleles the fewest. Because HLA typing was missing for some donors at each locus, association tests included only the typed subset. A later analysis found that most CMV-associated TCR beta chains appeared HLA-restricted, with HLA associations seemingly driven largely by CMV exposure. The earlier analysis of about 600 of the donors excluded some 15 rarely observed V segments, including chromosome 9 orphons, because counts were too low. Most TCR sequences were seen in very few donors, while some public TCRs were found in many individuals. A group of highly shared sequence variants was considered likely to be a technical artifact of the sequencing pipeline.

Preparation of the library involved the immunoSEQ multiplex PCR assay. A mixture of 60 forward primers for TCR Vbeta segments and 13 reverse primers for TCR Jbeta segments was used in the multiplex PCR. A multiplex PCR assay on genomic DNA amplified the CDR3 region of rearranged TCR beta genes. On the Illumina HiSeq System, the amplified TCR beta libraries were sequenced as 87-base-pair reads. As for the original processing: A later analysis tallied tens of millions of unique TCR beta chains across the 666 repertoires, and approximately 12 million of those chains were shared by two or more donors. A nearest-neighbor algorithm error-corrected the raw reads and collapsed the reads into unique sequences, merging closely related sequences to remove PCR and sequencing errors. Alignment of CDR3 sequences to IMGT reference sequences was used to assign V, D and J gene segments. For a sequence to be retained, a match of at least six nucleotides to both a V gene segment and a J gene segment was required. Rearrangements were called productive when the CDR3 lacked stop codons and stayed in frame with V and J; all others were non-productive. Following IMGT convention, CDR3 was defined as the stretch from the second conserved V-encoded cysteine to the conserved J-encoded phenylalanine. In an earlier analysis of more than 550 of the donors, sequences lacking an unambiguous match to a single V gene segment were excluded. In an earlier analysis of 500 to 750 of the donors, V segments were called functional above 56.7% productive rearrangements and were called segregating when the between-donor standard deviation exceeded 5%. A statistical classification framework was developed to diagnose cytomegalovirus status using the catalog of TCR beta chain sequences. In a later analysis, V and J genes were assigned by comparing TCR nucleotide sequences against IMGT/GENE-DB human TR gene sequences. In a later analysis, CDR3 sequences and most-parsimonious VDJ recombination scenarios were assigned using the TCRdist pipeline. In a later analysis, every TCR beta chain was defined by the combination of its CDR3 amino acid sequence and its V-gene family, and reads without a unique V-gene family were dropped. A later analysis removed 500 to 650 highly shared, low-generation-probability nucleotide sequences to deal with suspected cross-contamination and a sequencing artifact. In a later analysis, a clonal expansion index for each public chain was calculated from normalized within-repertoire ranks of inferred template counts. A later analysis computed generation probabilities with a VDJ recombination model fitted to out-of-frame rearrangements, and checked the results against IGoR. In a later analysis, hypergeometric tests were used to score TCR-TCR, TCR-HLA and TCR-CMV co-occurrence, with a repertoire-size bias correction applied to TCR pairs. In a later analysis, false discovery rates were estimated by permuting HLA or CMV assignments 20 times. A later analysis grouped co-occurring TCRs with DBSCAN, adding TCRdist sequence similarity when clustering within HLA-allele-positive subsets. For co-occurrence clustering, repertoires with fewer than 30,000 or more than 120,000 public chains were excluded, along with five or six repertoires with anomalous nucleotide sharing. Sourced from immuneACCESS, this table was stored by TCRdb with only in-frame sequences that have V and J called. A share of the clones is absent; for the studies checked, an unresolved V gene accounts for under half, and the remainder has no known explanation. That table gives V, J and clone size, and the DNA gave D and trimming. For this sample the table gives 150,000 to 250,000 clones, of which 70% to 85% were detected only once. The ten top clones hold 0.075% to 0.1% of the sample.

The sequence is built from TRBV7-2 and TRBJ1-2; 9 of the junction bases match TRBD1. Specimen: PBMCs. The source of this sequence is a boy between 2 and 10 years old in good health and CMV-seronegative. The sequence in DNA is TGTGCCAGCAGCCAGGGACAGGGCTATGGCTACACCTTC. Translated, this gives CASSQGQGYGYTF.